This passage covers 2 T cell receptor beta chains from one sample sequenced in a study of low-dose radiotherapy and immunotherapy resistance in tumors. The time point is: before trial treatment. Priming of first-strand cDNA relied on TRAV- and TRBV-specific primers (covering alpha and beta chains). It was with a constant-region primer and a V-primer adapter that TCRs were amplified over roughly 19 PCR cycles. TCRdb re-called the reads through MiXCR, storing one row per CDR3 protein. The repertoire consists of 65,000 to 100,000 distinct CDR3 sequences, with roughly a sixth occurring once and the leading ten covering over 2.5%. The specimen comprised PBMCs, sampled before treatment. The receptors stem from a male donor with prostate cancer.

The sample holds many counts of this clonotype. The chain employs TRBV7-8 and TRBJ1-6; 8 bases map to TRBD1. The CDR3 covers 15 residues. V gave up 8 bases and J gave up 7 bases; unmatched junction bases: 10. CDR1 and CDR2 from the germline V gene are SGHVS and FQNEAQ. CDR3 sequence (DNA): TGTGCCAGCGGGGACAGGCGCGGTGGGAATTCACCCCTCCACTTT. Its protein is CASGDRRGGNSPLHF.

With respect to this clonotype: A much bigger clone sits one base away, suggesting this may be a read error. The V call is TRBV7-2, the J call TRBJ2-3; D may correspond to TRBD1 or TRBD2 (5 bases each). V lost 1 base and J 9 bases, leaving 8 bases between the germline ends. The CDR3 has 12 residues. Germline V gene sequence: CDR1 SGHTA, CDR2 FQGNSA. The CDR3 sequence: CASSLGWGTQYF. CDR3 bases: TGTGCCAGCAGCTTAGGCTGGGGGACGCAGTATTTT.